This TCR beta chain originates from a study of T-cell memory formation after mild COVID-19. Study outcomes and limitations: Unconfirmed was the SARS-CoV-2 specificity of second-wave clones that peaked on day 37. Cross-reactive memory appears to have joined, as suggested by some responding clones showing up in pre-infection memory. From day 15 to 85, contracting clones were balanced between CD4 and CD8, whereas later expanders leaned toward CD4+.

Concerning this clonotype itself: Its antigen is unidentified.

TCRdb re-called the 5' RACE reads with MiXCR, one entry per CDR3 protein. The top ten hold roughly 9.1% of the sample, which has fewer than 700,000 distinct CDR3 sequences, about 22% seen once. Material for sequencing was PBMCs or a T cell subset sorted from them (not recorded which). The TCR originated in an adult woman who had mild COVID-19 (a few samples of this study predate the infection). Cell type and time point are not known.

The CDR3 here is CASVRGARTFGDTEAFF. CDR3 coding DNA: TGTGCCAGCGTTAGAGGGGCCCGGACATTTGGCGACACTGAAGCTTTCTTT. This chain uses TRBV7-9 with TRBJ1-1; maybe TRBD1 (5 bases). The CDR3 is 17 residues long. The germline V gene encodes CDR1 SEHNR and CDR2 FQNEAQ (reference sequence). Trimming stripped 8 bases from V and 3 bases from J, with 25 bases between.